Listed below are T cell receptor beta chains from one sample, sequenced in a study of PD-1 blockade in classical Hodgkin lymphoma. Profiling relied on immunoSEQ multiplex PCR, and the TCRdb table lists in-frame clones only, not all of them. The sample records fewer than 45,000 clones, roughly two thirds being singletons. The sample consisted of peripheral blood mononuclear cells (PBMCs), taken before the fourth cycle of nivolumab. The receptors shown here come from a human donor with classical Hodgkin lymphoma. CDR3s include the opening cysteine and the closing phenylalanine or tryptophan.

>TRBJ2-3|TRBV30
CAWSVEQRVVRDTQYF
>TRBJ2-3|TRBV19
CASRSGDTQYF
>TRBJ2-7|TRBV7-2
CASSLARGTGPYEQYF
>TRBJ2-3|TRBV10-3
CAIGGIAGGDTQYF
>TRBJ1-3|TRBV27
CASSLDRRNTIYF
>TRBJ2-2|TRBV28
CASSQTGTGLFTGELFF
>TRBJ2-5|TRBV12-5
CASALNSGQPQYF
>TRBJ2-5|TRBV9
CASSVGWGAQETQYF
>TRBJ1-6|TRBV6-5
CASSFAGRKNSPLHF
>TRBJ1-1|TRBV19
CASSIDRDRGLYTEAFF
>TRBJ2-5|TRBV6-6
CASSLGERKTQYF
>TRBJ1-4|TRBV6-5
CASSYLTGEKLFF
>TRBJ1-5|TRBV7-2
CASSSGGSLNQPQHF
>TRBJ2-3|TRBV29-1
CSVEDSIGDSTDTQYF
>TRBJ2-7|TRBV28
CASNPVLAGIPYEQYF
>TRBJ2-5|TRBV28
CASSFPLTSGPLPQETQYF
>TRBJ2-2|TRBV6-5
CASSYSGAYTGELFF
>TRBJ2-2|TRBV19
CASSPSGSKTGELFF
>TRBJ1-1|TRBV25-1
CASSPRSDSGAFF
>TRBJ1-2|TRBV19
CASSIEGGVGYTF
>TRBJ2-1|TRBV29-1
CSVETGTSGRREQFF
>TRBJ2-1|TRBV4-3
CASSQDRGGGRNEQFF
>TRBJ1-3|TRBV7-7
CASSLESGGGNTIYF
>TRBJ2-5|TRBV9
CASSVDFETQYF
>TRBJ2-5|TRBV30
CAWSPGGETQYF
>TRBJ1-5|TRBV7-2
CASSSGGRGGNQPQHF
>TRBJ1-2|TRBV25-1
CASSAGVYGYTF
>TRBJ2-3|TRBV19
CASSDRGGGTDTQYF
>TRBJ1-4|TRBV5-5
CASCRAPLGEKLFF
>TRBJ1-1|TRBV9
CASSRGASEEAFF
>TRBJ2-3|TRBV28
CASSSTSGGSPDTQYF
>TRBJ2-3|TRBV5-1
CASSLVGSYTDTQYF
>TRBJ2-7|TRBV2
CASSRSGEQYF
>TRBJ1-5|TRBV7-8
CASSLGTVSNQPQHF
>TRBJ2-3|TRBV28
CASNLSGGARHTQYF
>TRBJ2-7|TRBV29-1
CSVGTTKGRGTHEQYF
>TRBJ1-1|TRBV28
CASRKGGGRNTEAFF
>TRBJ1-1|TRBV6-5
CASRLPTGGKTEAFF
>TRBJ2-7|TRBV10-3
CAITGDRASEQYF
>TRBJ1-3|TRBV5-1
CASSLDPNSGNTIYF
>TRBJ2-3|TRBV11-2
CASSLTGPFDTQYF
>TRBJ2-1|TRBV28
CASSPRGMTSGSLNEQFF
>TRBJ1-5|TRBV6-6
CASSSTGDNQPQHF